Sequencing of this T cell receptor (delta chain) was carried out in a study of gamma-delta T cells after stem cell transplantation. TCRdb processed the RT-PCR reads again with the CATT caller. This repertoire shows over a thousand delta-chain clones, about 3.8% found once; its top ten account for 45% to 60%. With regard to this clone: The protein held in TCRdb is that of a much larger clone and does not match this DNA's translation at residue 4, likely because of a read error; the protein shown is translated from the DNA.

The receptor comes from a human donor. It is not recorded whose cells these are; they may come from a transplant donor. The sample consisted of gamma-delta T cells.

CDR3 sequence reads: CACGTVGLGDTTDKLIF. Written as DNA, the CDR3 is TGTGCCTGTGGCACGGTCGGGCTGGGGGATACGACCGATAAACTCATCTTT. The chain has TRDV2 and TRDJ1; TRDD3 matches 12 bases. The CDR3 length is 17 residues. Germline CDR1 reads GEAIGNYY; CDR2 reads EKD. J lost 2 bases, V lost 5 bases, and 11 bases had no gene match.